Each of the 23 T cell receptor beta chains below was sequenced from the same sample in a study of blood T cell repertoires in COVID-19. Sequencing was performed with immunoSEQ multiplex PCR; in TCRdb, only in-frame clones are kept and a portion is missing. Here the sample spans about 250,000 clones, around 88% being singletons. Material: peripheral blood. These receptors were collected from a man older than 75 with acute or convalescent COVID-19.

The J gene is TRBJ1-4, the V gene TRBV28, with D unclear. Deletions cut 5 bases from V and 4 bases from J, with 14 bases between. This CDR3 is 15 amino acids long. The V gene's germline CDR1 is MDHEN and CDR2 SYDVKM. This chain's CDR3 is CASSDPTQLNEKLFF. The CDR3 region has the DNA TGTGCCAGCAGTGACCCGACACAGCTTAATGAAAAACTGTTTTTT.

This chain uses TRBV5-1 with TRBJ2-3, with D possibly TRBD1 on 5 matching bases. There are 16 residues in the CDR3. Germline V lookup: CDR1 SGHRS, CDR2 YFSETQ. Trimming stripped 1 base from V and 0 bases from J, with 12 bases between. The CDR3 bases are TGCGCCAGCAGCTTGCTAAGGGGTTCTAGCACAGATACGCAGTATTTT. Amino acid sequence: CASSLLRGSSTDTQYF.

V and J are TRBV19 and TRBJ2-3; D remains ambiguous. V was shortened by 5 bases and J by 5 bases, with 14 bases between the two germline ends. The length of the CDR3 is 14 residues. The germline gives CDR1 LNHDA, CDR2 SQIVND (reference sequence). The CDR3 DNA follows: TGTGCCAGTAGTCTGGGCCCCGTCATAGATACGCAGTATTTT. It codes for CASSLGPVIDTQYF.

The chain couples TRBV18 to TRBJ1-1; TRBD1 agrees at 7 bases. V dropped 2 bases and J dropped 3; count of bases not matched to a gene: 0. The germline gives CDR1 KGHSH, CDR2 LQKENI. The CDR3 totals 13 residues. CDR3 residues: CASSPGTDTEAFF. The DNA of the CDR3 is TGTGCCAGCTCACCAGGGACAGACACTGAAGCTTTCTTT.

This clone is a singleton in its sample. The CDR3: CASNRMGLVDTGELFF. CDR3 DNA sequence: TGCGCCAGCAACCGAATGGGACTAGTCGACACCGGGGAGCTGTTTTTT. The V call is TRBV5-1, the J call TRBJ2-2; 8 bases align to TRBD2. This CDR3 contains 16 residues. With V trimmed by 6 bases and J by 3 bases, 10 bases remained unmatched. Looked up from germline, CDR1 is SGHRS and CDR2 is YFSETQ.

V usage is TRBV7-3 and J usage is TRBJ2-2, with a weak D call TRBD1 (8 bases). The V gene lost 6 bases and the J gene lost 6 bases, with 17 bases spanning the gap. This CDR3 spans 15 amino acids. Per germline, CDR1 SGHTA and CDR2 FQGTGA. In DNA form, the CDR3 reads TGTGCCAGCAGTCAGCAACAGGGGGGGGCCGGGGAGCTGTTTTTT. Amino acid sequence: CASSQQQGGAGELFF.

About this clone: The same CDR3 also results from other DNA sequences found in this sample. The J gene is TRBJ1-6, the V gene TRBV19; no clear D gene. The length of the CDR3 is 14 residues. Germline V lookup: CDR1 LNHDA, CDR2 SQIVND (reference sequence). With 0 bases removed from V and 6 bases from J, the gap between germline ends came to 6 bases. The CDR3 loop is CASSIDRGNSPLHF. In nucleotides, the CDR3 is TGTGCCAGTAGTATAGACAGAGGTAATTCACCCCTCCACTTT.

The sample holds one count of this clone. This chain connects TRBV29-1 to TRBJ2-7; the match to TRBD2 covers 13 bases. The CDR3 is 13 amino acids. J lost 3 bases, V lost 7 bases, and 3 bases had no gene match. Germline V CDR1 and CDR2: SQVTM, ANQGSEA. The CDR3, as DNA: TGCAGCGCCGGACTAGCGGGGGTCTACGAGCAGTACTTC. This translates into CSAGLAGVYEQYF.

The rearrangement joins TRBV27 to TRBJ1-5; D is possibly TRBD1 (6 bases). The CDR3 is 15 amino acids. Trimming took 8 bases from V and 0 from J, leaving 14 bases between them. Germline CDR1 and CDR2: MNHEY and SMNVEV (reference sequence). The CDR3 DNA reads as TGTGCCAGCGGGGACATCGGTCATAGCAATCAGCCCCAGCATTTT. Translation: CASGDIGHSNQPQHF.

V gene TRBV30 combines with J gene TRBJ2-2; 8 bases are a match to TRBD2. This CDR3 has 16 amino acids. V shed 3 bases and J 4 bases; nucleotides not matched to a gene: 10. Germline V gene lookup returns CDR1 GTSNPN and CDR2 SVGIG (reference sequence). CDR3 residues: CAWSVLAGLSTGELFF. The DNA of the CDR3 is TGTGCCTGGAGCGTGTTAGCGGGATTGAGCACCGGGGAGCTGTTTTTT.

The chain recombines TRBV5-1 with TRBJ2-1; 7 nucleotides line up with TRBD1. This CDR3 has 13 amino acids. CDR1 is SGHRS and CDR2 is YFSETQ in the germline V gene. The trim removed 4 bases at V and 4 bases at J, leaving 2 bases unmatched. In DNA, the CDR3 is TGCGCCAGCAGCCAGACAGGGTACAATGAGCAGTTCTTC. Translating it yields CASSQTGYNEQFF.

This chain uses TRBV20-1 with TRBJ1-5; no clear D gene. Germline V CDR1 and CDR2: DFQATT, SNEGSKA (reference sequence). Trimming pared 3 bases from V and 6 bases from J, leaving 24 bases between. CDR3 length equals 17 residues. The CDR3 here is CSASSGRRSGRSQPQHF. In nucleotides, the CDR3 is TGCAGTGCTAGTTCAGGCCGTAGGTCGGGGAGAAGTCAGCCCCAGCATTTT.

The gene calls are TRBV3-1 (or the pseudogene TRBV3-2) and TRBJ2-3; possible D gene TRBD2, 5 bases. Trimming pared 1 base from V and 5 bases from J, leaving 7 bases between. Germline loops: CDR1 LGHDT, CDR2 YNNKEL (reference sequence). The CDR3 consists of 13 residues. The CDR3 protein is CASSQAAGDTQYF. The DNA for the CDR3 is TGTGCCAGCAGCCAAGCGGCGGGAGATACGCAGTATTTT.

In its sample, this clone was seen once. The gene calls are TRBV5-4 and TRBJ2-3, with 8 bases aligning to TRBD2. This CDR3 spans 17 amino acids. Germline loops: CDR1 SGHNT, CDR2 YYREEE (reference sequence). V was pared by 0 bases and J by 4 bases, with 10 bases of the junction left unmatched. CDR3 region: CASSLAGAGGRADTQYF. CDR3 in DNA: TGTGCCAGCAGCTTGGCGGGGGCGGGAGGACGGGCAGATACGCAGTATTTT.

The chain uses TRBV5-1 and TRBJ2-7; tentatively, D is TRBD1 (5 bases). CDR3 size: 12 residues. Germline V gene lookup returns CDR1 SGHRS and CDR2 YFSETQ. V was cut by 4 bases and J by 4 bases, with 9 bases left in between. CDR3 amino acids: CASSTDTYEQYF. DNA for the CDR3: TGCGCCAGCAGCACGGACACGTACGAGCAGTACTTC.

The rearrangement uses TRBV24-1 and TRBJ2-6; D is unclear. The CDR3 is made up of 14 amino acids. V lost 5 bases and J lost 3, with 7 bases in between. Germline V gene data show CDR1 as KGHDR and CDR2 as SFDVKD. CDR3 region: CATSAGFGANVLTF. CDR3 nucleotides: TGTGCCACCAGTGCCGGGTTTGGGGCCAACGTCCTGACTTTC.

The chain couples TRBV7-2 to TRBJ1-4, with 7 bases lining up with TRBD1. The germline V gene has CDR1 SGHTA and CDR2 FQGNSA. The J segment lost 5 bases and the V segment lost 5 bases, leaving 8 bases of the junction unmatched. CDR3 length equals 15 residues. The CDR3 DNA reads as TGTGCCAGCAGCATCCGGGGACAGACGAATGAAAAACTGTTTTTT. Its protein product is CASSIRGQTNEKLFF.

This chain uses TRBV5-4 with TRBJ2-5; possibly TRBD1 for D (5 bases). Germline V gives CDR1 SGHNT, CDR2 YYREEE (reference sequence). CDR3 length: 15 amino acids. Deletions cut 0 bases from V and 5 bases from J, with 14 bases between. The CDR3 bases are TGTGCCAGCAGCTTGGCCCAGGGCGACGGGGAGACCCAGTACTTC. Translating gives CASSLAQGDGETQYF.

The rearrangement joins TRBV19 to TRBJ1-6; 7 bases fit TRBD1. The CDR3 covers 17 residues. J gave up 0 bases and V 5 bases, and 7 bases lay outside the gene matches. Per germline, CDR1 LNHDA and CDR2 SQIVND (reference sequence). The CDR3 spells CASSASSGGSYNSPLHF. The CDR3 DNA reads TGTGCCAGTAGTGCCTCGTCAGGGGGCTCCTATAATTCACCCCTCCACTTT.

This clone occurred once. The V call is TRBV2, the J call TRBJ2-5; D possibly corresponds to TRBD2 (6 bases). The V and J ends lost 6 bases and 3 bases respectively, with 14 bases between them. This CDR3 is 14 amino acids long. CDR1 and CDR2 from the germline V gene are SNHLY and FYNNEI. CDR3 region: CASSPGLRKETQYF. The DNA for the CDR3 is TGTGCCAGCAGCCCGGGACTCAGGAAAGAGACCCAGTACTTC.

This clone was detected once. The chain couples TRBV9 to TRBJ2-2; TRBD2 matches 10 bases. The germline CDR1 and CDR2 sequences are SGDLS and YYNGEE. The CDR3 is made up of 18 amino acids. Trimming at V came to 0 bases and at J to 3 bases, leaving 8 bases not matched to a gene. As DNA, the CDR3 is TGTGCCAGCAGCGTAGAGGCTAGCGGGAGTTCATACACCGGGGAGCTGTTTTTT. The encoded protein is CASSVEASGSSYTGELFF.

This chain links TRBV10-3 with TRBJ2-5; 15 bases are a match to TRBD2. Germline CDR1 and CDR2: ENHRY and SYGVKD. The CDR3 spans 15 residues. V dropped 8 bases and J dropped 2; count of bases not matched to a gene: 3. The CDR3 DNA reads TGTGCCATCGGGACTAGCGGGAGGCCTCAAGAGACCCAGTACTTC. Its translation is CAIGTSGRPQETQYF.

V gene TRBV5-4 combines with J gene TRBJ2-1; TRBD2 matches 10 bases. Looked up from germline, CDR1 is SGHNT and CDR2 is YYREEE (reference sequence). The V gene end was trimmed by 2 bases and the J gene end by 9 bases; junction bases not matched to a gene: 5. The CDR3 extends over 14 amino acids. In DNA, the CDR3 is TGTGCCAGCAGCTTTGAGCGGGGGGGTGGTGAGCAGTTCTTC. Translated: CASSFERGGGEQFF. Filled out from reference TRBV5-4 and TRBJ2-1, the complete variable domain reads ETGVTQSPTHLIKTRGQQVTLRCSSQSGHNTVSWYQQALGQGPQFIFQYYREEENGRGNFPPRFSGLQFPNYSSELNVNALELDDSALYLCASSFERGGGEQFFGPGTRLTVL.